This TCR beta chain appears in the sequencing data of a study of CD8+ T cells in alopecia areata. cDNA prepared by RNA extraction and subsequent reverse transcription served as the template for sequencing. Generated by immunoSEQ multiplex PCR, the TCRdb table keeps only in-frame clones and is missing some. This sample has about 180,000 clones, with less than 80% found just once. Samples from alopecia areata patients were lesional scalp punch biopsies and peripheral blood. Material: CD8+ T cells sorted from blood, obtained at week 0. This TCR derives from a human donor with alopecia areata.

The CDR3 nucleotides read TGTGCCAGCCGGACAACTGAGATAAACCAAGAGACCCAGTACTTC. Its translation is CASRTTEINQETQYF. V and J are TRBV2 and TRBJ2-5; weak D call: TRBD1 (5 bases). CDR1 and CDR2 from the germline V gene are SNHLY and FYNNEI. V gave up 8 bases and J gave up 0 bases, with 16 bases separating them. There are 15 residues in the CDR3.